These 32 T cell receptor beta chains share one sample of origin, sequenced in a study of T cell responses to AZD1222 COVID-19 vaccine listed by TCRdb under 2021. Receptor libraries were prepared by the immunoSEQ multiplex PCR assay. TCRdb's version of the immuneACCESS table is confined to in-frame rearrangements and falls short of the full clone set. An unresolved V gene accounts for under half of the shortfall where checked; the remainder is of unknown origin. Across this sample there are around 99,000 clones, with about nine tenths seen only once. The top ten clonotypes cover 8% to 9.5% of the sample. This sample's time point label indicates: about 28 days (+/-7) after the second vaccine dose. The sequencing used peripheral blood, collected 28 days after the second AZD1222 dose. The receptor set was obtained from an adult who received the AZD1222 COVID-19 vaccine.

This rearrangement joins TRBV10-2 to TRBJ1-6, with D possibly TRBD1 on 6 matching bases. This CDR3 contains 14 residues. Germline CDR1 is WSHSY and CDR2 is SAAADI. With 7 bases removed from V and 7 bases from J, the gap between germline ends came to 14 bases. The CDR3 sequence is CASNGGATNSPLHF. The CDR3 DNA is TGCGCCAGCAACGGGGGCGCAACCAATTCACCCCTCCACTTT.

This clone turned up a few times. The chain uses TRBV24-1 and TRBJ2-3; D uncertain. Germline-derived CDR1 and CDR2 are KGHDR and SFDVKD. This CDR3 has 17 amino acids. V lost 3 bases, J lost 0 bases, and 15 bases lay in between. This chain's CDR3 is CATSDPGFSPSTDTQYF. Written as DNA, the CDR3 is TGTGCCACCAGTGATCCAGGCTTCAGTCCTAGCACAGATACGCAGTATTTT.

This clone was picked up a small number of times. The genes are TRBV7-3 and TRBJ1-5; tentatively, D is TRBD1 (6 bases). V gave up 5 bases and J gave up 3 bases, with 20 bases separating them. The CDR3 is 17 residues long. Germline CDR1 and CDR2: SGHTA and FQGTGA. The CDR3 sequence is CASSIWGHRDHNQPQHF. The CDR3 nucleotides read TGTGCCAGCAGCATATGGGGGCACAGGGACCACAATCAGCCCCAGCATTTT.

This chain joins TRBV10-2 and TRBJ2-2; the D is unclear. Trimming removed 2 bases from V and 2 bases from J, with 6 bases in between. In germline, CDR1 is WSHSY, CDR2 SAAADI. The CDR3 extends over 14 amino acids. The CDR3 loop is CASSESYNTGELFF. CDR3 DNA sequence: TGCGCCAGCAGTGAGAGTTACAACACCGGGGAGCTGTTTTTT.

The V call is TRBV6-4, the J call TRBJ2-7; no clear D. The CDR3 is made up of 11 amino acids. CDR1 and CDR2 from the germline V gene are MRHNA and SNTAGT. Trimming stripped 4 bases from V and 3 bases from J, with 4 bases between. The CDR3 DNA follows: TGTGCCAGCAGTGGAGTCTACGAGCAGTACTTC. Translating it yields CASSGVYEQYF.

This chain connects TRBV5-5 to TRBJ2-1, with TRBD2 matching over 8 bases. This CDR3 is built from 17 residues. Per the germline V gene, CDR1 is SGHKS and CDR2 is YYEKEE (reference sequence). The V and J ends lost 4 bases and 4 bases, in that order; junction bases with no gene match: 13. The CDR3 DNA reads as TGTGCCAGCAGCCCCACCGGGTCTAGCGGGTTGTACAATGAGCAGTTCTTC. Encoded protein: CASSPTGSSGLYNEQFF.

The rearrangement uses TRBV4-1 and TRBJ2-2; 7 bases map to TRBD2. Trimming cost V 0 bases and J 4 bases; bases outside gene matches: 17. Germline V gene data show CDR1 as MGHRA and CDR2 as YSYEKL. CDR3 length: 20 amino acids. The CDR3 bases are TGCGCCAGCAGCCAAGATGTGTTTGGGGGGGAGGGGTTAAGCACCGGGGAGCTGTTTTTT. It is translated as CASSQDVFGGEGLSTGELFF.

This chain uses TRBV6-2 or TRBV6-3 with TRBJ2-2; D ambiguous. This CDR3 spans 13 amino acids. V shed 2 bases and J shed 6 bases, with 7 bases lying between them. Germline loops: CDR1 MNHEY, CDR2 SVGEGT. The CDR3 bases are TGTGCCAGCAGTTACGGGCCTCCCGGGGAGCTGTTTTTT. Amino acids: CASSYGPPGELFF.

The rearrangement links TRBV5-6 to TRBJ1-2; D may be TRBD1 (6 bases). The germline V gene encodes CDR1 SGHDT and CDR2 YYEEEE. Trimming took off 0 bases at V and 3 bases at J, with 15 bases between the two ends. The CDR3 is 16 residues long. The CDR3 DNA reads TGTGCCAGCAGCTTGGAATACAGGGCTGATGACTATGGCTACACCTTC. This translates into CASSLEYRADDYGYTF.

V gene TRBV28 combines with J gene TRBJ2-7; D could derive from TRBD1 or TRBD2 (5 bases each). V was trimmed by 7 bases and J by 2 bases, leaving 15 bases between them. Germline CDR1 is MDHEN and CDR2 is SYDVKM. The length of the CDR3 is 14 residues. CDR3 sequence reads: CASNFGTVAYEQYF. The CDR3 bases are TGTGCCAGCAACTTCGGGACGGTCGCCTACGAGCAGTACTTC.

V is TRBV2 and J is TRBJ1-5, with 9 bases aligning to TRBD1. V lost 4 bases, J lost 3 bases, and 4 bases stayed unmatched. The germline V gene has CDR1 SNHLY and CDR2 FYNNEI. This CDR3 region has 15 residues. The CDR3 bases are TGTGCCAGCAGTGCGGACAGGGGACCCAATCAGCCCCAGCATTTT. Translated, it gives CASSADRGPNQPQHF. The variable domain in full, with the rest retrieved from reference TRBV2 and TRBJ1-5, is EPEVTQTPSHQVTQMGQEVILRCVPISNHLYFYWYRQILGQKVEFLVSFYNNEISEKSEIFDDQFSVERPDGSNFTLKIRSTKLEDSAMYFCASSADRGPNQPQHFGDGTRLSIL.

The rearrangement uses TRBV24-1 and TRBJ2-2; TRBD2 agrees at 8 bases. Germline CDR1 KGHDR, CDR2 SFDVKD. V was clipped by 7 bases and J by 5 bases; unmatched bases: 8. The CDR3 is 15 amino acids. CDR3 sequence (DNA): TGTGCCACCAGGCAAGCGGGAGTTGAAACCGGGGAGCTGTTTTTT. It translates to CATRQAGVETGELFF.

This chain connects TRBV2 to TRBJ2-1, with 8 bases fitting TRBD2. The length of the CDR3 is 14 residues. V lost 1 base and J lost 9; bases outside the gene matches: 5. Germline CDR1 is SNHLY and CDR2 is FYNNEI. CDR3 sequence (DNA): TGTGCCAGCAGTGAAGTCGGGCTAGCGGGTGAGCAGTTCTTC. Amino acid sequence: CASSEVGLAGEQFF.

The chain carries TRBV11-2 and TRBJ2-3; D remains ambiguous. Trimming took off 2 bases at V and 7 bases at J, with 7 bases between the two ends. The CDR3 has 12 residues. Germline V lookup: CDR1 SGHAT, CDR2 FQNNGV. The CDR3 reads CASSLLGNTQYF. CDR3 bases: TGTGCCAGCAGCTTATTGGGGAATACGCAGTATTTT.

The chain recombines TRBV6-5 with TRBJ1-5; possible D gene TRBD1, 6 bases. Trimming cost V 6 bases and J 1 base, with 10 bases left between them. The germline V gene encodes CDR1 MNHEY and CDR2 SVGAGI. The CDR3 extends over 14 amino acids. DNA for the CDR3: TGTGCCAGCAGGGAGGGGGGGAGCAATCAGCCCCAGCATTTT. Translating it yields CASREGGSNQPQHF.

The chain has TRBV30 and TRBJ1-5; TRBD1 is a possible D gene (6 bases). CDR3 length: 13 residues. With 6 bases removed from V and 7 bases from J, the gap between germline ends came to 16 bases. The germline V gene encodes CDR1 GTSNPN and CDR2 SVGIG (reference sequence). CDR3 in amino acids: CACGQGIEQPQHF. Here the CDR3 DNA reads TGTGCCTGTGGTCAGGGGATTGAACAGCCCCAGCATTTT.

In nucleotides, the CDR3 is TGTGCCAGCAGCTTGAGGACAGGGAGTGGGTCCTACGAGCAGTACTTC. It translates to CASSLRTGSGSYEQYF. The chain combines TRBV5-4 with TRBJ2-7, with 8 bases fitting TRBD1. The germline V gene encodes CDR1 SGHNT and CDR2 YYREEE (reference sequence). The ends lost 1 base at V and 1 base at J; junction bases unmatched: 7. CDR3 size: 16 residues. The full variable domain, rest sourced from reference TRBV5-4 and TRBJ2-7, is ETGVTQSPTHLIKTRGQQVTLRCSSQSGHNTVSWYQQALGQGPQFIFQYYREEENGRGNFPPRFSGLQFPNYSSELNVNALELDDSALYLCASSLRTGSGSYEQYFGPGTRLTVT.

The J gene is TRBJ2-2, the V gene TRBV18; D is uncertain. The CDR3 loop spans 15 amino acids. The V gene's germline CDR1 is KGHSH and CDR2 LQKENI. V was clipped by 1 base and J by 1 base, with 7 bases between them. CDR3 sequence: CASSPRSRNTGELFF. For the CDR3, the DNA is TGTGCCAGCTCACCACGGTCAAGGAACACCGGGGAGCTGTTTTTT.

This sequence joins TRBV2 and TRBJ1-2; 10 bases are shared with TRBD1. The CDR3 is 13 amino acids. Per germline, CDR1 SNHLY and CDR2 FYNNEI. The J segment lost 8 bases and the V segment lost 8 bases, leaving 8 bases of the junction unmatched. CDR3 region: CASFPRQGAGYTF. Written as DNA, the CDR3 is TGTGCCAGCTTTCCCAGACAGGGGGCGGGCTACACCTTC.

This chain links TRBV29-1 with TRBJ1-1; 8 bases agree with TRBD1. From germline, CDR1 is SQVTM and CDR2 ANQGSEA. The trim removed 2 bases at V and 5 bases at J, leaving 4 bases unmatched. CDR3 length: 13 residues. CDR3 protein: CSVESDRGTEAFF. DNA of the CDR3: TGCAGCGTTGAAAGTGACAGGGGTACTGAAGCTTTCTTT.

The table lists this clone with a count of one. V and J are TRBV19 and TRBJ2-1; D gene ambiguous. From germline, CDR1 is LNHDA and CDR2 SQIVND (reference sequence). Trimming removed 5 bases from V and 0 bases from J, with 11 bases in between. This CDR3 is built from 15 residues. The CDR3 nucleotides are TGTGCCAGTAGTGCCGAGGCAAGCTCCTACAATGAGCAGTTCTTC. Translating it yields CASSAEASSYNEQFF.

The chain joins TRBV18 to TRBJ2-1; D may be TRBD1 or TRBD2 (5 bases each). The CDR3 sequence is 15 residues long. V was shortened by 3 bases and J by 6 bases, with 15 bases between the two germline ends. Germline V gives CDR1 KGHSH, CDR2 LQKENI. DNA of the CDR3: TGTGCCAGCTCACCTCAGGGACCCCAGGTCAATGAGCAGTTCTTC. This encodes CASSPQGPQVNEQFF.

The chain joins TRBV18 to TRBJ2-7; 13 nucleotides align to TRBD2. V lost 6 bases, J lost 6 bases, and 11 bases stayed unmatched. Looked up from germline, CDR1 is KGHSH and CDR2 is LQKENI. The CDR3 is 16 residues long. The CDR3 here is CASSPRLAGGTGEQYF. CDR3 DNA sequence: TGTGCCAGCTCTCCCAGACTAGCGGGAGGTACGGGCGAGCAGTACTTC.

The V call is TRBV5-4, the J call TRBJ2-2; 9 nucleotides agree with TRBD2. The CDR3 covers 16 residues. Trimming cost V 3 bases and J 8 bases; bases outside gene matches: 11. The germline V gene has CDR1 SGHNT and CDR2 YYREEE (reference sequence). CDR3 sequence: CASSYGTSPGQGELFF. The CDR3, as DNA: TGTGCCAGCAGCTACGGGACTAGCCCGGGGCAGGGGGAGCTGTTTTTT.

This chain connects TRBV7-9 to TRBJ1-4, with D maybe TRBD1 (5 bases). The V gene lost 1 base and the J gene lost 8 bases, with 11 bases spanning the gap. Looked up from germline, CDR1 is SEHNR and CDR2 is FQNEAQ (reference sequence). CDR3 length: 14 amino acids. Here the CDR3 reads CASSLGQLSEKLFF. CDR3 bases: TGTGCCAGCAGCTTAGGACAGCTCAGCGAAAAACTGTTTTTT.

Details on this clone: This CDR3 is also generated by other DNA sequences in the sample. This chain connects TRBV3-1 (or the pseudogene TRBV3-2) to TRBJ1-2, with 9 bases aligning to TRBD1. This CDR3 region has 13 residues. CDR1 is LGHDT and CDR2 is YNNKEL in the germline V gene (reference sequence). Germline trimming cut 6 bases from V and 6 bases from J; bases unmatched to any gene: 5. CDR3 nucleotides: TGTGCCAGCAGTTACGGGACAGGGAATGGCTACACCTTC. Translated: CASSYGTGNGYTF.

The V and J genes are TRBV14 and TRBJ2-7; either TRBD1 or TRBD2 may fit D (6 bases each). CDR3 length: 15 residues. Trimming shortened V by 4 bases and J by 4 bases, and 17 bases separated the two germline ends. CDR1 is SGHDN, CDR2 FVKESK, per germline. As DNA, the CDR3 is TGTGCCAGCAGCCCAAGGAGGGGGGACCTTTACGAGCAGTACTTC. Protein product: CASSPRRGDLYEQYF.

A remark on this clone: Other DNA sequences within the sample encode an identical CDR3. CDR3: CSVAAGETQYF. Written as DNA, the CDR3 is TGCAGCGTTGCAGCGGGAGAGACCCAGTACTTC. The chain uses TRBV29-1 and TRBJ2-5; tentatively, D is TRBD2 (6 bases). The CDR3 consists of 11 residues. Trimming removed 4 bases from V and 4 bases from J, with 7 bases in between. Germline assignment: CDR1 SQVTM and CDR2 ANQGSEA. The full variable domain, in which reference TRBV29-1 and TRBJ2-5 provide the parts outside the CDR3, is SAVISQKPSRDICQRGTSLTIQCQVDSQVTMMFWYRQQPGQSLTLIATANQGSEATYESGFVIDKFPISRPNLTFSTLTVSNMSPEDSSIYLCSVAAGETQYFGPGTRLLVL.

V usage is TRBV7-9 and J usage is TRBJ1-5; D ambiguous. The CDR3 sequence is 13 residues long. In germline, CDR1 is SEHNR, CDR2 FQNEAQ (reference sequence). Trimming pared 5 bases from V and 2 bases from J, leaving 7 bases between. For the CDR3, the DNA is TGTGCCAGCAGCCCCCAAGGCAATCAGCCCCAGCATTTT. Its protein is CASSPQGNQPQHF.

This chain joins TRBV7-2 and TRBJ2-1; 8 nucleotides match TRBD1. Trimming took 5 bases from V and 13 from J; bases not matched to a gene: 13. This CDR3 region has 14 residues. CDR1 and CDR2 (germline): SGHTA, FQGNSA. In DNA, the CDR3 is TGTGCCAGCAGCACGAGGACAGGGACAGAGACCCAGTTCTTC. Protein: CASSTRTGTETQFF.

V is TRBV7-9 and J is TRBJ1-4, with D possibly matching TRBD1 (5 bases). V lost 5 bases, J lost 3 bases, and 16 bases lay in between. The CDR3 loop spans 16 amino acids. Germline V gene data show CDR1 as SEHNR and CDR2 as FQNEAQ (reference sequence). CDR3 coding DNA: TGTGCCAGCAGCCCACCTAACCGGGGGGCTAATGAAAAACTGTTTTTT. Its protein is CASSPPNRGANEKLFF.

This sequence joins TRBV25-1 and TRBJ1-1; D is perhaps TRBD1 (5 bases). Trimming took 5 bases from V and 3 from J, leaving 7 bases between them. This CDR3 has 12 residues. Germline lookup yields CDR1 MGHDK and CDR2 SYGVNS. The CDR3 DNA sequence: TGTGCCAGCAGTTTGGGACACACTGAAGCTTTCTTT. Translation gives CASSLGHTEAFF.